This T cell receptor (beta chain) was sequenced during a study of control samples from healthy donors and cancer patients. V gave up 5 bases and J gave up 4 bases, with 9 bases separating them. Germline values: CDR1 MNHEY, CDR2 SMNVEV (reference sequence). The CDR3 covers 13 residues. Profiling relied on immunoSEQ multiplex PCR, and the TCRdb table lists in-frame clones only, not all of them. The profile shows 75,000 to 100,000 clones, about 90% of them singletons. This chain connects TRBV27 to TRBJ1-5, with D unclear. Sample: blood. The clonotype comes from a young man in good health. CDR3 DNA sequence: TGTGCCAGCAGTATGAGGGAAAATCAGCCCCAGCATTTT. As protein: CASSMRENQPQHF.